The rows below give T cell receptor beta chains drawn from one sample of a study of shared clonotypes between healthy human individuals. Libraries were prepared by immunoSEQ multiplex PCR; TCRdb keeps only in-frame clonotypes and omits some of them. Here the sample spans about 2.1 million clones, 90% to 95% being singletons. Sequenced input: naive CD8+ T cells from PBMCs. Receptors were obtained from a man aged 18 to 30 in good health. Some clones in this sample may be carry-over from other donors' samples. Each CDR3 is given with its conserved first and last residue. Each record gives: D gene, J gene, clone size, V gene, CDR3 DNA, CDR3 protein. D genes are given only for firm matches. Clone sizes are given selectively: once, few, many, or a class where the clone is expanded.

D: TRBD2
J: TRBJ2-3
size: .
V: TRBV10-3
DNA: TGTGCCATCAGCGGGACTAGCGAGTCTAGCACAGATACGCAGTATTTT
CDR3: CAISGTSESSTDTQYF

D: .
J: TRBJ2-7
size: once
V: TRBV27
DNA: TGTGCCAGCAGTTCGGACATGGAACACTACGAGCAGTACTTC
CDR3: CASSSDMEHYEQYF

D: .
J: TRBJ2-1
size: .
V: TRBV27
DNA: TGTGCCAGCAGTTTTCTGAATGAAGAGCAGTTCTTC
CDR3: CASSFLNEEQFF

D: .
J: TRBJ2-1
size: .
V: TRBV7-9
DNA: TGTGCCAGCAGCTGGATCAGTAACTACAATGAGCAGTTCTTC
CDR3: CASSWISNYNEQFF

D: TRBD2
J: TRBJ2-5
size: .
V: TRBV7-3
DNA: TGTGCCAGCAGCCTTACTAGCGGGAGGCAAGAGACCCAGTACTTC
CDR3: CASSLTSGRQETQYF

D: TRBD2
J: TRBJ2-3
size: .
V: TRBV5-1
DNA: TGCGCCAGCAGCTCCGGAAATCGATTAATAGCGGGGGGCACAGATACGCAGTATTTT
CDR3: CASSSGNRLIAGGTDTQYF

D: .
J: TRBJ2-3
size: .
V: TRBV6-5
DNA: TGTGCCAGCAGTTATTCGGTGGCAGATACGCAGTATTTT
CDR3: CASSYSVADTQYF

D: .
J: TRBJ2-3
size: .
V: TRBV29-1
DNA: TGCAGCGTTGAGTTACTAGCATTGTCGGCAGATACGCAGTATTTT
CDR3: CSVELLALSADTQYF

D: TRBD1
J: TRBJ2-5
size: .
V: TRBV7-9
DNA: TGTGCCAGCAGCCCCGGGACAGACCAAGAGACCCAGTACTTC
CDR3: CASSPGTDQETQYF

D: TRBD1
J: TRBJ2-2
size: .
V: TRBV4-3
DNA: TGCGCCAGCAGCCGGTTGACAGGGGGGAGCGGGGAGCTGTTTTTT
CDR3: CASSRLTGGSGELFF

D: .
J: TRBJ2-1
size: .
V: TRBV7-9
DNA: TGTGCCAGCAGCTTAGCGTGGATGCAGGAGCAGTTCTTC
CDR3: CASSLAWMQEQFF

D: .
J: TRBJ1-1
size: once
V: TRBV18
DNA: TGTGCCAGCTCACCGGTGCCGGGGAACACTGAAGCTTTCTTT
CDR3: CASSPVPGNTEAFF

D: TRBD1
J: TRBJ2-7
size: .
V: TRBV5-1
DNA: TGCGCCAGCAGCCCCCCAGGGGGCTTAGTCCCTGTCTCCAGCTCCTACGAGCAGTACTTC
CDR3: CASSPPGGLVPVSSSYEQYF

D: .
J: TRBJ2-5
size: .
V: TRBV27
DNA: TGTGCCAGCAGTACAACAGGGGAGACCCAGTACTTC
CDR3: CASSTTGETQYF

D: TRBD2
J: TRBJ2-7
size: .
V: TRBV25-1
DNA: TGTGCCAGCAGTACCCGGAGTAGCGGGAGGGCCGGGTACGAGCAGTACTTC
CDR3: CASSTRSSGRAGYEQYF

D: .
J: TRBJ2-7
size: .
V: TRBV19
DNA: TGTGCCAGTAGTCCCCTAAGCGGAAGATACGAGCAGTACTTC
CDR3: CASSPLSGRYEQYF